This entry is about one TCR beta chain. Expressed TCRB transcripts were sequenced, since all the RNA that had been isolated was reverse transcribed. The protocol was immunoSEQ multiplex PCR, while the TCRdb copy is restricted to in-frame clones and leaves out a portion. The sample consists of 150,000 to 200,000 clones, around 13% of them appearing once. This record comes from a study of beta chain features in type 1 diabetes. The origin of this receptor is a woman aged 18-29 years in good health. Sequencing used central memory CD4+ T cells from blood.

The CDR3 coding sequence is TGTGCCAGCAGCTCAACGGGGAGCACAGATACGCAGTATTTT. This codes for CASSSTGSTDTQYF. The chain uses TRBV5-6 and TRBJ2-3; a possible D gene is TRBD2 (5 bases). Germline values: CDR1 SGHDT, CDR2 YYEEEE. V was cut by 3 bases and J by 0 bases, with 8 bases left in between. There are 14 residues in the CDR3.